This TCR beta chain originates from a study of Graves' ophthalmopathy and Graves' hyperthyroidism. This clonotype came up a few times. A follow-up of 18 months without ophthalmopathy meant that hyperthyroidism was stable. Patients newly diagnosed with hyperthyroidism, under 2 months' duration, were aged 18 to 65, the study reports. The source of the PBMCs was 9.5 to 10 ml of fresh peripheral blood. Amplified TCR beta CDR3 regions were obtained using RNA transcripts as template. HTBI-primed RT-PCR formed the first round, and a multiplex PCR formed the second. One entry per CDR3 protein, called by TCRdb with MiXCR from the multiplex PCR reads. Of 680,000 or so distinct CDR3 sequences listed, over 20% were seen once; the top ten hold roughly 6.9%. The TCR was taken from a woman aged 18-30 years with stable Graves' hyperthyroidism. Some clones in this sample may be carry-over from other donors' samples. Material: peripheral blood.

The CDR3 coding sequence is TGTGCCAGCTCAACGGGACACTACACTGAAGCTTTCTTT. Translated, it gives CASSTGHYTEAFF. The chain links TRBV18 to TRBJ1-1, with a tentative D call TRBD1 (6 bases). V was pared by 5 bases and J by 3 bases, with 10 bases between. This CDR3 is built from 13 residues. From germline, CDR1 is KGHSH and CDR2 LQKENI.